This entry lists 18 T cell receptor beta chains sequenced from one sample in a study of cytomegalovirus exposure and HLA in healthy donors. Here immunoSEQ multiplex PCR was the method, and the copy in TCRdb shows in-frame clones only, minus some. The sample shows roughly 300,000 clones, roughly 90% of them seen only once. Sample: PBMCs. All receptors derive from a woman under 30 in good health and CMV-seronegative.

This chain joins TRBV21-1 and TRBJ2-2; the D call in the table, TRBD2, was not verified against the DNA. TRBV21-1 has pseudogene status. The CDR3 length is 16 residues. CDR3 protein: CARDGDWPPNTGELFF. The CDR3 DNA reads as TGTGCCAGAGACGGGGACTGGCCACCGAACACCGGGGAGCTGTTTTTT.

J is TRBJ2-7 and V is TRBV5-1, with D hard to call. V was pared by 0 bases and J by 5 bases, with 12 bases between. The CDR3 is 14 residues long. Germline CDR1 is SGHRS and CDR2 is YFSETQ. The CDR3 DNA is TGCGCCAGCAGCTTGGGAGAGTCTTTCCACGAGCAGTACTTC. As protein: CASSLGESFHEQYF. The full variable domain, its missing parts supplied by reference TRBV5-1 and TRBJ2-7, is KAGVTQTPRYLIKTRGQQVTLSCSPISGHRSVSWYQQTPGQGLQFLFEYFSETQRNKGNFPGRFSGRQFSNSRSEMNVSTLELGDSALYLCASSLGESFHEQYFGPGTRLTVT.

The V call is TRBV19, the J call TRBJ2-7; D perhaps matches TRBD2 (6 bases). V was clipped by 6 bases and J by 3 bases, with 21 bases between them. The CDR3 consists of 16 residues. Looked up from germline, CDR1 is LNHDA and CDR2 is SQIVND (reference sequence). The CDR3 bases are TGTGCCAGTAGCCCCTGGGAGGAGTGGACAAACTACGAGCAGTACTTC. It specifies CASSPWEEWTNYEQYF.

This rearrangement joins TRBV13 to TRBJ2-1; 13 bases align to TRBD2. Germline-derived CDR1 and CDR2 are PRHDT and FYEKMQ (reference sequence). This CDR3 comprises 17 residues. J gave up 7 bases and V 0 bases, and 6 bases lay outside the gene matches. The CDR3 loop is CASSLGPGGLAGNEQFF. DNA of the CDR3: TGTGCCAGCAGCTTAGGCCCCGGGGGACTAGCGGGAAATGAGCAGTTCTTC.

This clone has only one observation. CDR3 residues: CASSLRAPPGAFF. CDR3 sequence (DNA): TGTGCCAGCAGTTTACGGGCCCCCCCGGGGGCTTTCTTT. The rearrangement uses TRBV27 and TRBJ1-1; no definite D call. CDR3 length: 13 residues. Trimming shortened V by 2 bases and J by 11 bases, and 15 bases separated the two germline ends. Germline V lookup: CDR1 MNHEY, CDR2 SMNVEV (reference sequence).

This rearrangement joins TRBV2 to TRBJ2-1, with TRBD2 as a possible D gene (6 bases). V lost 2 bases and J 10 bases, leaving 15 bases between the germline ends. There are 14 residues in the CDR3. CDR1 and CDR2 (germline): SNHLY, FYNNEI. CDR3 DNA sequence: TGTGCCAGCAGTGAATTAGGAGGCCGGGGGGAGCAGTTCTTC. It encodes CASSELGGRGEQFF.

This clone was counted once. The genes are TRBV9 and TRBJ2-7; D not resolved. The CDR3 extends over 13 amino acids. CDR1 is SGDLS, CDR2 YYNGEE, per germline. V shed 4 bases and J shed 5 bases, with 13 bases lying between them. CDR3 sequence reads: CASSPQVGNEQYF. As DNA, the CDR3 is TGTGCCAGCAGCCCCCAAGTGGGCAACGAGCAGTACTTC.

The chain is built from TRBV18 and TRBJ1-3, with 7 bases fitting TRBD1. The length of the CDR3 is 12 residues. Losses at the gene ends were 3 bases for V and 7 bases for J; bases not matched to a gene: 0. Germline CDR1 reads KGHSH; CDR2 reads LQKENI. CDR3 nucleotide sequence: TGTGCCAGCTCACCGGACAGGAACACCATATATTTT. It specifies CASSPDRNTIYF.

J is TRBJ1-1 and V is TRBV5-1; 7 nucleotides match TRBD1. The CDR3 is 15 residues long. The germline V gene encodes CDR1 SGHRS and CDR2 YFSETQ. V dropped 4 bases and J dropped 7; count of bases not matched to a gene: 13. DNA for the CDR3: TGCGCCAGCAGCGACCGACAGGGTTCGGTCGGTGAAGCTTTCTTT. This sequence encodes CASSDRQGSVGEAFF. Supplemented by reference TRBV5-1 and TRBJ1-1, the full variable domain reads KAGVTQTPRYLIKTRGQQVTLSCSPISGHRSVSWYQQTPGQGLQFLFEYFSETQRNKGNFPGRFSGRQFSNSRSEMNVSTLELGDSALYLCASSDRQGSVGEAFFGQGTRLTVV.

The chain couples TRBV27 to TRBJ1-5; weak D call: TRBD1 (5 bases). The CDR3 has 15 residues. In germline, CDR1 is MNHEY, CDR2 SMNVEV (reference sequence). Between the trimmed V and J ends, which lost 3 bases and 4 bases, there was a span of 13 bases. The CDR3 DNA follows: TGTGCCAGCAGTTTCACCCGGCAGGGAAATCAGCCCCAGCATTTT. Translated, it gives CASSFTRQGNQPQHF.

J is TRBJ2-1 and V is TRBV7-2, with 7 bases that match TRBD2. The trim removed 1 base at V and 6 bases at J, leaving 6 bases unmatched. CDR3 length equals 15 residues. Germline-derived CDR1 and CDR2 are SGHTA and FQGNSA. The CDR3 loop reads CASSLGSGYANEQFF. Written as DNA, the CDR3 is TGTGCCAGCAGCTTAGGTAGCGGGTACGCCAATGAGCAGTTCTTC.

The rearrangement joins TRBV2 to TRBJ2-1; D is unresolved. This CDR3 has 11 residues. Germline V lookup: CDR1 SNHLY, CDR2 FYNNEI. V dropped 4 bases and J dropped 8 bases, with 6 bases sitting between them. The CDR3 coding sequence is TGTGCCAGCAGTGGTAGCCATGAGCAGTTCTTC. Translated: CASSGSHEQFF.

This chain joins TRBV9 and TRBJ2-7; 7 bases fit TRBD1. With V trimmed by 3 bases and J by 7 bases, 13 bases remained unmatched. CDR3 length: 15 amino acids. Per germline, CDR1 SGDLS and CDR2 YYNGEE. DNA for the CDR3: TGTGCCAGCAGCGAGGGGGCCGCCCCGACGGGGGAGCAGTACTTC. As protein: CASSEGAAPTGEQYF.

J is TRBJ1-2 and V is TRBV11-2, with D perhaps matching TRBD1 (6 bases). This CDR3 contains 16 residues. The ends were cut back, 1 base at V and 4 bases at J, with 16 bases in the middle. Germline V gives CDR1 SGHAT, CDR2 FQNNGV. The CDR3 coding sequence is TGTGCCAGCAGCTTAGGTGGGGGCGCGGATCTCTATGGCTACACCTTC. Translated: CASSLGGGADLYGYTF.

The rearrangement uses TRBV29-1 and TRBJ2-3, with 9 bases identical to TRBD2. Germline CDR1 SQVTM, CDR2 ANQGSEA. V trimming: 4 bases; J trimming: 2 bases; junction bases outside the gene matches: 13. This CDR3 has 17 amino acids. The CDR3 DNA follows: TGCAGCGTTGTTTCTCAACCTAGCGGGAAACTCACAGATACGCAGTATTTT. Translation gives CSVVSQPSGKLTDTQYF.

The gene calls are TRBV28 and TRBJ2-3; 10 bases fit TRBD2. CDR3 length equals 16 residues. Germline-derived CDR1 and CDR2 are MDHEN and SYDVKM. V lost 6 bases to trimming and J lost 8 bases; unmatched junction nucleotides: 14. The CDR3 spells CASSLRTSGPGGTQYF. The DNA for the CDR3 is TGTGCCAGCAGCTTGAGGACTAGCGGCCCAGGGGGTACGCAGTATTTT.

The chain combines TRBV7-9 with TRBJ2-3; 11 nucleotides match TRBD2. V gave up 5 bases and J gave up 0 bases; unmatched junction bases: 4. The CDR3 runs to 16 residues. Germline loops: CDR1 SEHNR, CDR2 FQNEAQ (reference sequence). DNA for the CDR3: TGTGCCAGCAGCCGATGGACTAGCGGGAGCACAGATACGCAGTATTTT. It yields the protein CASSRWTSGSTDTQYF.

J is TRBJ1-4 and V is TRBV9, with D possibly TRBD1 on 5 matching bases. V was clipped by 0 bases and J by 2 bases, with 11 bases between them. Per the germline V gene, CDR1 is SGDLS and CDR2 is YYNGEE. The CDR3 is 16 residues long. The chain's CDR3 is CASSVGAGRTNEKLFF. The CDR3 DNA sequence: TGTGCCAGCAGCGTAGGGGCAGGGCGGACTAATGAAAAACTGTTTTTT.